This TCR beta chain was sequenced during a study of technical replicates of blood from a handful of donors (dated by TCRdb to 2015 to 2018). Libraries came from the immunoSEQ multiplex PCR assay. TCRdb stores this immuneACCESS table with in-frame sequences only. Part of the clones is absent; in the studies checked, under half of the shortfall reflects unresolved V genes, and no reason is known for the rest. The table for this sample lists around 97,000 clones; about 95% of them were counted only once. Approximately 0.33% of the sample goes to the ten largest clones. Comments on this clone: Its target antigen remains unknown. Base qualities are not at hand, and no much larger clone is one base apart.

Relative to germline, V is 7 bases shorter and J is 4 bases shorter, with 16 bases between their ends. Counted from cysteine to phenylalanine, this CDR3 has 14 amino acids. The sequence is cut down to CDR3 DNA, 42 bases in frame from base 1. CDR1 and CDR2 are read off the germline V gene (reference sequence) as SEHNR and FQNEAQ. Sequenced: T cells isolated from PBMCs. The chain was built from TRBV7-9 and TRBJ1-2; the D segment could be TRBD1, given 5 matching bases. The clonotype was recovered from a human donor in good health. This receptor carries the CDR3 CASTALGGVYGYTF. The DNA sequence is given as TGTGCCAGCACCGCATTAGGAGGGGTCTATGGCTACACCTTC.